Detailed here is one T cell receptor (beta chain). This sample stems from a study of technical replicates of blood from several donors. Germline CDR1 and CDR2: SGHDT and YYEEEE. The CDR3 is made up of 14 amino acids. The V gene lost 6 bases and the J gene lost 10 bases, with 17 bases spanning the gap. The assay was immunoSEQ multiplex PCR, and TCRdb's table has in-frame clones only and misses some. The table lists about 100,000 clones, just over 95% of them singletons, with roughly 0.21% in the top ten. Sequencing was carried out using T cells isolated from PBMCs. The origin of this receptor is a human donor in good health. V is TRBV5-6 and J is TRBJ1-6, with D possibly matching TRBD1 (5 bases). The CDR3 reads CASTSGGTGSPLHF. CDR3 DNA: TGTGCCAGCACCTCCGGAGGGACGGGGTCACCCCTCCACTTT. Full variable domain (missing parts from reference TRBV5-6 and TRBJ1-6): DAGVTQSPTHLIKTRGQQVTLRCSPKSGHDTVSWYQQALGQGPQFIFQYYEEEERQRGNFPDRFSGHQFPNYSSELNVNALLLGDSALYLCASTSGGTGSPLHFGNGTRLTVT.